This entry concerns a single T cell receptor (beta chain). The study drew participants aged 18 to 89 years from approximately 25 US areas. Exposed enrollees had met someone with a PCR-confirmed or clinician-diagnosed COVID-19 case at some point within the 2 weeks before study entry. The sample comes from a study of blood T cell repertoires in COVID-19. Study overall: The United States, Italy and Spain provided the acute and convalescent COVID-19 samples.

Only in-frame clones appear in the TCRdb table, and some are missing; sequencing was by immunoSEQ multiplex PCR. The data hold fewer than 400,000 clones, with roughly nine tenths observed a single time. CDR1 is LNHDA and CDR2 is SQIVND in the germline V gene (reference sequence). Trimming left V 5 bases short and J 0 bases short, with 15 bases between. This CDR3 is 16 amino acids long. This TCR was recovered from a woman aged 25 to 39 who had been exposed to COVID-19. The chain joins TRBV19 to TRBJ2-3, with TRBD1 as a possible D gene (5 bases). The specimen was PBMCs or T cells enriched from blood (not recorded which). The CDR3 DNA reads TGTGCCAGTAGTCGACAGAAGTTTACTAGCACAGATACGCAGTATTTT. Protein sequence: CASSRQKFTSTDTQYF.